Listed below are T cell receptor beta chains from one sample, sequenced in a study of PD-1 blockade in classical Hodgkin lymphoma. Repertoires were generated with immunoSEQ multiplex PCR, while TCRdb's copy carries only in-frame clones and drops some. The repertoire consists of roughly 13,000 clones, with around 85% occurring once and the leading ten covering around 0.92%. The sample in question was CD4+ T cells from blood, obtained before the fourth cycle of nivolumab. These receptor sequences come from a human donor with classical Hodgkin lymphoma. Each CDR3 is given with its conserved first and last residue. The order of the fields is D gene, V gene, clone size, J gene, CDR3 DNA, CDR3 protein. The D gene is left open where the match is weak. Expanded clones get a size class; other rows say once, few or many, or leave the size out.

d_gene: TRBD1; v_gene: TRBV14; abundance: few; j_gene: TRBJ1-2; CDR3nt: TGTGCCAGCAGCCAAGAAAGTAGAAGGACCGACAGGGGGCTATTAGATGGCTACACCTTC; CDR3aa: CASSQESRRTDRGLLDGYTF
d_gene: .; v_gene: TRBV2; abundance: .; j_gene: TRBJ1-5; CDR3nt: TGTGCCAGCAGTGATGAGATTGTACAGCCCCAGCATTTT; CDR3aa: CASSDEIVQPQHF
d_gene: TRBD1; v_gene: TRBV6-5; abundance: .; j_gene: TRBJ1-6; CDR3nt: TGTGCCAGCAGTTACTCGTTTCCAGGGGGCTCACCCCTCCACTTT; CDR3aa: CASSYSFPGGSPLHF
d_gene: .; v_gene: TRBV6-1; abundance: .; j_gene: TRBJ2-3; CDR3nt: TGTGCCAGCAGTGTCCAGGGGAGCCCAGATACGCAGTATTTT; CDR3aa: CASSVQGSPDTQYF
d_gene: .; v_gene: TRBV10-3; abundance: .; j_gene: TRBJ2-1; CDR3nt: TGTGCCATCAGTGGGGGCCGGGACAATGAGCAGTTCTTC; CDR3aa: CAISGGRDNEQFF
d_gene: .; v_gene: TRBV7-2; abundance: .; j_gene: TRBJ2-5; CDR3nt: TGTGCCAGCAGCCCTGCTTTGGGTGGGCAAGAGACCCAGTACTTC; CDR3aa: CASSPALGGQETQYF
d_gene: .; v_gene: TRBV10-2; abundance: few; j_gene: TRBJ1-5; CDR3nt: TGCGCCAGCAAGCAGGGCCTTACCTTCAATCAGCCCCAGCATTTT; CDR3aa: CASKQGLTFNQPQHF
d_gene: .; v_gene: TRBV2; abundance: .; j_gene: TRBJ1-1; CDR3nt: TGTGCCAGCAGTGAAGAGATAAACACTGAAGCTTTCTTT; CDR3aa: CASSEEINTEAFF
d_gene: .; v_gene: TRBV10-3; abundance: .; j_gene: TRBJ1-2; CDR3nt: TGTGCCATCAGTGAGTCAGCGGTCTTGACAGCCTTC; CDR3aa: CAISESAVLTAF
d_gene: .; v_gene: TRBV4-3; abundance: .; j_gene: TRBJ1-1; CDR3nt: TGCGCCAGCAGGGCGGGACACTGGAACACTGAAGCTTTCTTT; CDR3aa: CASRAGHWNTEAFF
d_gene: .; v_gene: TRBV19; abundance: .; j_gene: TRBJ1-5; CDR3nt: TGTGCCAGTAGTTGGGACACTAATAGCAATCAGCCCCAGCATTTT; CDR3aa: CASSWDTNSNQPQHF
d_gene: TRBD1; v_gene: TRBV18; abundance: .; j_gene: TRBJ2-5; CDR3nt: TGTGCCAGCTCGCGGACAGGGGGTGAGGAGACCCAGTACTTC; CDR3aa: CASSRTGGEETQYF
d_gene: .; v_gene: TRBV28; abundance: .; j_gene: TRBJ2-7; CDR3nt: TGTGCCAGCAGCCCATGGAGACAGGACTACGAGCAGTACTTC; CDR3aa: CASSPWRQDYEQYF
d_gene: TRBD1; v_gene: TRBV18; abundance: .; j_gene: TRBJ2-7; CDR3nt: TGTGCCAGCTCCCCGGGGACAGGGGGCTTGGAGCAGTACTTC; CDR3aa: CASSPGTGGLEQYF
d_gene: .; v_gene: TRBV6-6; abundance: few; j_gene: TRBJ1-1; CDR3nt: TGTGCCAGCAGTCCAGACACTGAAGCTTTCTTT; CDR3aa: CASSPDTEAFF
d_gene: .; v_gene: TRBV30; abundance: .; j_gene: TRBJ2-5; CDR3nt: TGTGCCTGGAGTGAAGGGGACCAAGAGACCCAGTACTTC; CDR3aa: CAWSEGDQETQYF
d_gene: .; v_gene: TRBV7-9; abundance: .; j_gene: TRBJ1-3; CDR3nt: TGTGCCAGCCAGCAGGGCCTTGGGGGAAACACCATATATTTT; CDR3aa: CASQQGLGGNTIYF
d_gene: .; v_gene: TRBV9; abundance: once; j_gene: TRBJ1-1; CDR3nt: TGTGCCAGCAGCGTAGAGGTTGGGAACACTGAAGCTTTCTTT; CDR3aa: CASSVEVGNTEAFF
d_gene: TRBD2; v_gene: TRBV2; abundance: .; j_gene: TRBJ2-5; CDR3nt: TGTGCCACCACCGCGGGAGAAGAGACCCAGTACTTC; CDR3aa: CATTAGEETQYF
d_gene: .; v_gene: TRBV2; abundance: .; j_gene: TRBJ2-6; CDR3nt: TGTGCCAGCGGAGAGTCTGGGGCCAACGTCCTGACTTTC; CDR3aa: CASGESGANVLTF
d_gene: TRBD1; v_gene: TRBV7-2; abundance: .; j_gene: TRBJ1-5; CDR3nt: TGTGCCAGCAGCTTAGGAGACAGGGGTGTCTGGGTAATCCAGCCCCAGCATTTT; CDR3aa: CASSLGDRGVWVIQPQHF
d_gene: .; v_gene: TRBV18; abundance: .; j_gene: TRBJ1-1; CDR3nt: TGTGCCAGCTCACCAAGCTTGATGGGCTACACTGAAGCTTTCTTT; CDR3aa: CASSPSLMGYTEAFF
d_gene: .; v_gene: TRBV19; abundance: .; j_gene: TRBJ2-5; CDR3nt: TGTGCCAGTAGTATCACCATCCAGGGGACCCAGTACTTC; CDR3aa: CASSITIQGTQYF
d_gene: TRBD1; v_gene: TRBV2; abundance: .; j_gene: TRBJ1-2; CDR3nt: TGTGCCAGCAGTGAGGATAGGACAGGGGTCAACTATGGCTACACCTTC; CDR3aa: CASSEDRTGVNYGYTF
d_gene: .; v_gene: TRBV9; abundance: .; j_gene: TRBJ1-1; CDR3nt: TGTGCCAGCAGCGTATGGGCTCACACTGAAGCTTTCTTT; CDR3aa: CASSVWAHTEAFF
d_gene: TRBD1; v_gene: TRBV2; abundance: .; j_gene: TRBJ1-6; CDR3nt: TGTGCCAGCAGCGACAGGGGCTATAATTCACCCCTCCACTTT; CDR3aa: CASSDRGYNSPLHF
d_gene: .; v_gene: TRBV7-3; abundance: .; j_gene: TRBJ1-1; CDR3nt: TGTGCCAGCAGCTCAGGACGGGGGAGGAACACTGAAGCTTTCTTT; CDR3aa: CASSSGRGRNTEAFF
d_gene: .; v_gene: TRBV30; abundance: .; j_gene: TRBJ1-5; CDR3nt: TGTGCCTGGACCCGCACAGGGATGAATCAGCCCCAGCATTTT; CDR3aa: CAWTRTGMNQPQHF
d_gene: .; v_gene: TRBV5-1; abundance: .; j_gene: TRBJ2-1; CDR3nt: TGCGCCAGCAGCTTGGGAGACAGGCTTCGGGAGCAGTTCTTC; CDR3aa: CASSLGDRLREQFF
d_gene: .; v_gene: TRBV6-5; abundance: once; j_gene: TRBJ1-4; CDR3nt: TGTGCCAGCAGGCACAGGGAAGTTAATGAAAAACTGTTTTTT; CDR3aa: CASRHREVNEKLFF
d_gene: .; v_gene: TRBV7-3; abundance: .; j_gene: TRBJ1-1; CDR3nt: TGTGCCAGCAGCTTAAGGATGAACACTGAAGCTTTCTTT; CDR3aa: CASSLRMNTEAFF
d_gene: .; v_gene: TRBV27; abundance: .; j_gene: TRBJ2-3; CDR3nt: TGTGCCAGCAGCGGTAGGGGGGCCACTAGCACAGATACGCAGTATTTT; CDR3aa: CASSGRGATSTDTQYF
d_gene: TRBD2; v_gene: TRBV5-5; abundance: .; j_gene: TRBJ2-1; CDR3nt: TGTGCCAGCAGCCCGGGACTAGCGGGTCTCGCCAGCCTATACAATGAGCAGTTCTTC; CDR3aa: CASSPGLAGLASLYNEQFF
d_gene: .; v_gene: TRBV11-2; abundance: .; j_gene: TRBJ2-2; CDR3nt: TGTGCCAGCAGCTCAAACACCGGGGAGCTGTTTTTT; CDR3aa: CASSSNTGELFF
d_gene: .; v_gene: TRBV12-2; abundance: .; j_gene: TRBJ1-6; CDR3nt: TGTGCAAGTCGCTTAGTTTGGCAGGATAATTCACCCCTCCACTTT; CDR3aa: CASRLVWQDNSPLHF
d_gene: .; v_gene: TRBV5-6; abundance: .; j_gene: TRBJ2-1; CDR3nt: TGTGCCAGCAGCTCCCGCGGCCGGACAGACTACAATGAGCAGTTCTTC; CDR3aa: CASSSRGRTDYNEQFF
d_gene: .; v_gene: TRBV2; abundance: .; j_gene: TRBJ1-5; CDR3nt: TGTGCCAGTACTGGGGGAGCCCCGGGCAATCAGCCCCAGCATTTT; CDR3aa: CASTGGAPGNQPQHF
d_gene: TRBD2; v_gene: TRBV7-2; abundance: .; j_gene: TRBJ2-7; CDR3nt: TGTGCCAGCGGCAAAGCGGGAGGCTCCTACGAGCAGTACTTC; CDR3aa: CASGKAGGSYEQYF
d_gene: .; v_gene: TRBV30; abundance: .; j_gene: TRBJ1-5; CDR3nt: TGTGCCTGGGGTGGGAGTAACGTCAATCAGCCCCAGCATTTT; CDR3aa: CAWGGSNVNQPQHF
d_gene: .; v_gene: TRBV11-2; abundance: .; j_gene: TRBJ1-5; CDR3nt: TGTGCCAGCAGCTTAGTGGCCTGGCGGCCCCAGCATTTT; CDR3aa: CASSLVAWRPQHF
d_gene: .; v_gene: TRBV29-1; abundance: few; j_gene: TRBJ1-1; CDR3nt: TGCAGCGTTATCAGGGCCGTCATGAACACTGAAGCTTTCTTT; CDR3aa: CSVIRAVMNTEAFF
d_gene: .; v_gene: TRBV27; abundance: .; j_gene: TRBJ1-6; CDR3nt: TGTGCCAGCAGCGGGGCCTGGGAAAGTTCACCCCTCCACTTT; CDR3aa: CASSGAWESSPLHF
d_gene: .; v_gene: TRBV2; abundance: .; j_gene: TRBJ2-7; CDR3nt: TGTGCCAGCAGCCGGGAACTCAACAACGAGCAGTACTTC; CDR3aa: CASSRELNNEQYF
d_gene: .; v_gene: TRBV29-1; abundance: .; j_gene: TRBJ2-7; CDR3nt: TGCAGCGTTGAGGGGGCCTCCGGTGAGCAGTACTTC; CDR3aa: CSVEGASGEQYF
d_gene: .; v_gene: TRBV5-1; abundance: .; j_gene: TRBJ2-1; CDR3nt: TGCGCCAGCAGCTTGGTTTCATCCAGCCCCAATGAGCAGTTCTTC; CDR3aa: CASSLVSSSPNEQFF
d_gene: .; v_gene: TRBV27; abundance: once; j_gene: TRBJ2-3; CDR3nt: TGTGCCAGCAGTTTATGGGATAACAGAGATACGCAGTATTTT; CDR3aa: CASSLWDNRDTQYF
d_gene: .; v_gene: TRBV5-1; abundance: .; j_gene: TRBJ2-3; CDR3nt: TGCGCCAGCAGCTCCCTGACCGGACTTAGCACAGATACGCAGTATTTT; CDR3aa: CASSSLTGLSTDTQYF
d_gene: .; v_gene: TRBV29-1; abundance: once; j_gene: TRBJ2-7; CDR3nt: TGCAGCGTTGGGGCAGATCACTACGAGCAGTACTTC; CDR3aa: CSVGADHYEQYF
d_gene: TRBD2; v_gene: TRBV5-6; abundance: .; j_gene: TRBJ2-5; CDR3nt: TGTGCCAGCAGCTTGGTCCTAGCGGGGGTCGAGACCCAGTACTTC; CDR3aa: CASSLVLAGVETQYF
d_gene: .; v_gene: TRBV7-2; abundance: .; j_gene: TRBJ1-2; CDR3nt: TGTGCCAGCAGCTTTGGTCCGGGGGATGGCTACACCTTC; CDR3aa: CASSFGPGDGYTF
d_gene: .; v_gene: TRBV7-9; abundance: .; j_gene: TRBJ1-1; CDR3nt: TGTGCCAGCAGCTTTACAGTAAACACTGAAGCTTTCTTT; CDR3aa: CASSFTVNTEAFF
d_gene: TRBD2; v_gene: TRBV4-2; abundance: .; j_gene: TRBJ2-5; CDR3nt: TGTGCCAGCAGCCAGGGGACTAGCGGCCCCGTTGGGGAGACCCAGTACTTC; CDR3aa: CASSQGTSGPVGETQYF
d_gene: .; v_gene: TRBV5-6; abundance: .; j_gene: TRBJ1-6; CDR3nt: TGTGCCAGCAGCTTGGATCTAATGAATTCACCCCTCCACTTT; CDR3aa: CASSLDLMNSPLHF